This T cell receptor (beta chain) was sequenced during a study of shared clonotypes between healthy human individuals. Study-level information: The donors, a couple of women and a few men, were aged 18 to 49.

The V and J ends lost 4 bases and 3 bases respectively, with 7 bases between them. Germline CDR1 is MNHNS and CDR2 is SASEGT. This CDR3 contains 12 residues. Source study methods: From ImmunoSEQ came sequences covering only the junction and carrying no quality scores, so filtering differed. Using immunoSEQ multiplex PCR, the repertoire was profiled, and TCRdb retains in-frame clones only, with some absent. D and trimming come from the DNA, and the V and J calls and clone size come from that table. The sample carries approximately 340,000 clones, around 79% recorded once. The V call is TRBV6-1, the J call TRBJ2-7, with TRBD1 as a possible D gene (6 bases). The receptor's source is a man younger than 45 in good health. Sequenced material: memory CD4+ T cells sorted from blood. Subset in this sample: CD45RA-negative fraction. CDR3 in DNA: TGTGCCAGCAGTGCGGACAGCTACGAGCAGTACTTC. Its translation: CASSADSYEQYF.